Listed here are 23 T cell receptor beta chains from one sample, sequenced in a study of blood T cell repertoires in COVID-19. Assay used: immunoSEQ multiplex PCR; TCRdb lists only in-frame clones, some missing. The sample has 300,000 to 450,000 clones, 75% to 90% seen once. Sequenced material: PBMCs or T cells enriched from blood (not recorded which). Receptors were obtained from a man aged 18 to 35 who had recovered from COVID-19.

The V call is TRBV29-1, the J call TRBJ1-4; weak D call: TRBD1 (6 bases). Germline V gene data show CDR1 as SQVTM and CDR2 as ANQGSEA. The V and J ends lost 6 bases and 6 bases respectively, with 8 bases between them. CDR3 size: 11 residues. CDR3 loop: CSVWTDEKLFF. DNA of the CDR3: TGCAGCGTCTGGACAGATGAAAAACTGTTTTTT.

The chain uses TRBV7-2 and TRBJ1-3, with D uncertain. Germline CDR1 is SGHTA and CDR2 is FQGNSA. Trimming removed 6 bases at V and 1 base at J, with 7 bases between. CDR3 length equals 13 residues. The CDR3 DNA is TGTGCCAGCAGACTATCGTCTGGAAACACCATATATTTT. The encoded protein is CASRLSSGNTIYF.

This chain links TRBV6-2 or TRBV6-3 with TRBJ2-1; D might be TRBD2 (6 bases). Trimming pared 2 bases from V and 4 bases from J, leaving 15 bases between. The CDR3 is 16 amino acids. Germline-derived CDR1 and CDR2 are MNHEY and SVGEGT. CDR3 DNA sequence: TGTGCCAGCAGTTACAGGGCTAGCGCTCGATACAATGAGCAGTTCTTC. Translated: CASSYRASARYNEQFF.

The V gene is TRBV30, the J gene TRBJ2-1, with a tentative D call TRBD1 (5 bases). This CDR3 comprises 14 residues. Trimming stripped 1 base from V and 3 bases from J, with 10 bases between. CDR1 is GTSNPN, CDR2 SVGIG, per germline (reference sequence). The DNA for the CDR3 is TGTGCCTGGAGTGATACCGGACACTACAATGAGCAGTTCTTC. Protein: CAWSDTGHYNEQFF. Full variable domain (missing parts from reference TRBV30 and TRBJ2-1): SQTIHQWPATLVQPVGSPLSLECTVEGTSNPNLYWYRQAAGRGLQLLFYSVGIGQISSEVPQNLSASRPQDRQFILSSKKLLLSDSGFYLCAWSDTGHYNEQFFGPGTRLTVL.

The rearrangement joins TRBV4-1 to TRBJ2-1; 7 bases agree with TRBD1. Trimming cost V 0 bases and J 6 bases; bases outside gene matches: 2. There are 14 residues in the CDR3. Per germline, CDR1 MGHRA and CDR2 YSYEKL. The CDR3 spells CASSQERQGNEQFF. The DNA of the CDR3 is TGCGCCAGCAGCCAAGAGAGACAGGGCAATGAGCAGTTCTTC.

This clone was counted a few times. The chain combines TRBV5-1 with TRBJ1-1; the D gene is possibly TRBD1 (5 bases). This CDR3 region has 15 residues. CDR1 SGHRS and CDR2 YFSETQ come from the germline V gene. V was pared by 3 bases and J by 5 bases, with 17 bases between. As DNA, the CDR3 is TGCGCCAGCAGCTGGGATGGTGGGGCGTGGACTGAAGCTTTCTTT. This translates into CASSWDGGAWTEAFF.

The chain employs TRBV18 and TRBJ2-7; TRBD2 is a possible D gene (5 bases). This CDR3 is built from 13 residues. The germline CDR1 and CDR2 sequences are KGHSH and LQKENI. Trimming shortened V by 3 bases and J by 7 bases, and 13 bases separated the two germline ends. The CDR3 protein is CASSPIEGREQYF. CDR3 coding DNA: TGTGCCAGCTCACCGATCGAGGGTCGGGAGCAGTACTTC.

The gene calls are TRBV7-2 and TRBJ2-3; 7 nucleotides match TRBD1. Germline values: CDR1 SGHTA, CDR2 FQGNSA. V lost 6 bases to trimming and J lost 1 base; unmatched junction nucleotides: 4. The CDR3 has 14 amino acids. The CDR3 bases are TGTGCCAGCAGGCCTACAGGGGGCACAGATACGCAGTATTTT. Residues: CASRPTGGTDTQYF.

The chain couples TRBV6-1 to TRBJ2-1, with D possibly TRBD2 on 5 matching bases. The CDR3 loop spans 15 amino acids. CDR1 is MNHNS and CDR2 is SASEGT in the germline V gene. V gave up 3 bases and J gave up 0 bases, with 9 bases separating them. The CDR3 bases are TGTGCCAGCAGTGAGAGGACTTTCTCCTACAATGAGCAGTTCTTC. It encodes CASSERTFSYNEQFF.

V gene TRBV7-2 combines with J gene TRBJ2-7; possibly TRBD2 for D (6 bases). Germline V gives CDR1 SGHTA, CDR2 FQGNSA. V lost 3 bases to trimming and J lost 0 bases, with 9 bases between them. The CDR3 has 14 amino acids. The CDR3 sequence: CASSLAGYSYEQYF. Written as DNA, the CDR3 is TGTGCCAGCAGCTTGGCGGGGTACTCCTACGAGCAGTACTTC. Full variable domain (missing parts from reference TRBV7-2 and TRBJ2-7): GAGVSQSPSNKVTEKGKDVELRCDPISGHTALYWYRQSLGQGLEFLIYFQGNSAPDKSGLPSDRFSAERTGGSVSTLTIQRTQQEDSAVYLCASSLAGYSYEQYFGPGTRLTVT.

This chain joins TRBV18 and TRBJ1-5, with a possible D match to TRBD1 (5 bases). This CDR3 is built from 16 residues. The V gene lost 3 bases and the J gene lost 4 bases, with 16 bases spanning the gap. Germline-derived CDR1 and CDR2 are KGHSH and LQKENI. CDR3 amino acids: CASSPSPPTVNQPQHF. The CDR3 DNA is TGTGCCAGCTCACCTTCACCTCCGACAGTTAATCAGCCCCAGCATTTT.

V and J are TRBV2 and TRBJ2-3, with 9 bases matching TRBD1. Germline V gene data show CDR1 as SNHLY and CDR2 as FYNNEI. V dropped 6 bases and J dropped 2; count of bases not matched to a gene: 3. The CDR3 runs 14 residues. The CDR3 DNA follows: TGTGCCAGCAGCCGGACAGGGGCCACAGATACGCAGTATTTT. As protein: CASSRTGATDTQYF.

The J gene is TRBJ1-2, the V gene TRBV6-5, with a possible D match to TRBD1 (6 bases). The CDR3 is 15 amino acids. V was trimmed by 4 bases and J by 6 bases, leaving 18 bases between them. The germline V gene encodes CDR1 MNHEY and CDR2 SVGAGI. In DNA form, the CDR3 reads TGTGCCAGCAGTTCCACAAGGGGGGGGGCGAATGGCTACACCTTC. It codes for CASSSTRGGANGYTF.

CDR3 nucleotides: TGTGCCAGTATTAGGACTAGCGGGGGGGGACGATACAATGAGCAGTTCTTC. Translated, it gives CASIRTSGGGRYNEQFF. The chain joins TRBV19 to TRBJ2-1; 15 bases are shared with TRBD2. With 7 bases clipped from V and 4 bases from J, the junction kept 8 bases outside the gene matches. This CDR3 comprises 17 residues. Germline CDR1 is LNHDA and CDR2 is SQIVND (reference sequence).

In the case of this clone: The sample carries other DNA sequences with the same CDR3. This chain links TRBV7-2 with TRBJ1-2; 10 bases are a match to TRBD1. CDR3 length: 16 residues. Germline V gene sequence: CDR1 SGHTA, CDR2 FQGNSA. Germline trimming cut 1 base from V and 2 bases from J; bases unmatched to any gene: 4. DNA of the CDR3: TGTGCCAGCAGCTTAGGGGGGACAGGGGCAAACTATGGCTACACCTTC. Amino acid sequence: CASSLGGTGANYGYTF.

This clone was observed a single time. The chain employs TRBV4-1 and TRBJ2-2; D may be TRBD1 (6 bases). CDR3 length equals 18 residues. V was cut by 1 base and J by 5 bases, with 20 bases left in between. The V gene's germline CDR1 is MGHRA and CDR2 YSYEKL. CDR3 nucleotide sequence: TGCGCCAGCAGCCAAGGCCAGGTGGTAGGGACATTTACCGGGGAGCTGTTTTTT. Translation: CASSQGQVVGTFTGELFF.

This clone showed up just a few times. This rearrangement joins TRBV7-2 to TRBJ2-5, with D possibly TRBD1 on 5 matching bases. V was clipped by 3 bases and J by 2 bases, with 10 bases between them. The V gene's germline CDR1 is SGHTA and CDR2 FQGNSA. The CDR3 covers 14 residues. The CDR3 sequence: CASSFRDGQETQYF. CDR3 bases: TGTGCCAGCAGCTTCAGGGATGGGCAAGAGACCCAGTACTTC. Complete variable domain (other parts from reference TRBV7-2 and TRBJ2-5): GAGVSQSPSNKVTEKGKDVELRCDPISGHTALYWYRQSLGQGLEFLIYFQGNSAPDKSGLPSDRFSAERTGGSVSTLTIQRTQQEDSAVYLCASSFRDGQETQYFGPGTRLLVL.

The rearrangement joins TRBV5-8 to TRBJ2-1; weak D call: TRBD2 (5 bases). Trimming removed 2 bases from V and 10 bases from J, with 19 bases in between. CDR1 is SGHTS and CDR2 is YDEGEE in the germline V gene. The length of the CDR3 is 15 residues. CDR3 region: CASSFTRDGGGEQFF. The CDR3 coding sequence is TGTGCCAGCAGCTTTACACGAGATGGCGGAGGAGAGCAGTTCTTC. Filled out from reference TRBV5-8 and TRBJ2-1, the complete variable domain reads EAGVTQSPTHLIKTRGQQATLRCSPISGHTSVYWYQQALGLGLQFLLWYDEGEERNRGNFPPRFSGRQFPNYSSELNVNALELEDSALYLCASSFTRDGGGEQFFGPGTRLTVL.

V gene TRBV7-7 combines with J gene TRBJ2-3; TRBD2 matches 9 bases. CDR3 size: 15 residues. V lost 1 base to trimming and J lost 3 bases; unmatched junction nucleotides: 2. Germline lookup yields CDR1 SSHAT and CDR2 FNYEAQ (reference sequence). CDR3 sequence: CASSLDAGGTDTQYF. Here the CDR3 DNA reads TGTGCCAGCAGCTTAGATGCGGGAGGGACAGATACGCAGTATTTT.

V and J are TRBV4-1 and TRBJ2-1; 8 positions match TRBD2. Germline loops: CDR1 MGHRA, CDR2 YSYEKL. V was clipped by 4 bases and J by 3 bases; unmatched bases: 5. This CDR3 spans 15 amino acids. The CDR3 nucleotides read TGCGCCAGCAGCCCAGCGGGAGTTAACTACAATGAGCAGTTCTTC. This codes for CASSPAGVNYNEQFF.

This clone was seen a handful of times. The CDR3 here is CASSMGAFDSPLHF. The CDR3 bases are TGCGCCAGCAGCATGGGGGCCTTCGATTCACCCCTCCACTTT. The chain links TRBV5-1 to TRBJ1-6; a weak D match, TRBD1 (6 bases). V gave up 4 bases and J gave up 8 bases, with 13 bases separating them. This CDR3 is 14 amino acids long. CDR1 and CDR2 from the germline V gene are SGHRS and YFSETQ.

This clone was seen once. The V gene is TRBV5-1, the J gene TRBJ2-5, with 11 nucleotides matching TRBD2. The CDR3 loop spans 16 amino acids. Germline trimming cut 4 bases from V and 4 bases from J; bases unmatched to any gene: 9. Germline-derived CDR1 and CDR2 are SGHRS and YFSETQ. This chain's CDR3 is CASSATSGSTVETQYF. The CDR3 bases are TGCGCCAGCAGCGCTACTAGCGGGAGTACCGTAGAGACCCAGTACTTC.

This chain joins TRBV27 and TRBJ2-3; 9 positions match TRBD2. This CDR3 has 14 residues. The trim removed 5 bases at V and 3 bases at J, leaving 3 bases unmatched. CDR1 and CDR2 from the germline V gene are MNHEY and SMNVEV (reference sequence). This CDR3 reads CASSGGLATDTQYF. The CDR3 region has the DNA TGTGCCAGCAGTGGGGGACTAGCAACAGATACGCAGTATTTT.